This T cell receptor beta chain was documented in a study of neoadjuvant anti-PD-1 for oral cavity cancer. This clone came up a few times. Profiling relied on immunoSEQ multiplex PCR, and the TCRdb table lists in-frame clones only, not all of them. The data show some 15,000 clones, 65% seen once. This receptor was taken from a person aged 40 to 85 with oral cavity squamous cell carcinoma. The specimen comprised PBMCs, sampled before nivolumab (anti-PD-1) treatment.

CDR3: CASSGGTTYEQYF. The CDR3 DNA is TGTGCCAGCAGCGGAGGGACAACCTACGAGCAGTACTTC. The chain uses TRBV7-8 and TRBJ2-7; tentatively, D is TRBD1 or TRBD2 (6 bases each). This CDR3 is 13 amino acids long. V was trimmed by 5 bases and J by 2 bases, leaving 10 bases between them. The V gene's germline CDR1 is SGHVS and CDR2 FQNEAQ.